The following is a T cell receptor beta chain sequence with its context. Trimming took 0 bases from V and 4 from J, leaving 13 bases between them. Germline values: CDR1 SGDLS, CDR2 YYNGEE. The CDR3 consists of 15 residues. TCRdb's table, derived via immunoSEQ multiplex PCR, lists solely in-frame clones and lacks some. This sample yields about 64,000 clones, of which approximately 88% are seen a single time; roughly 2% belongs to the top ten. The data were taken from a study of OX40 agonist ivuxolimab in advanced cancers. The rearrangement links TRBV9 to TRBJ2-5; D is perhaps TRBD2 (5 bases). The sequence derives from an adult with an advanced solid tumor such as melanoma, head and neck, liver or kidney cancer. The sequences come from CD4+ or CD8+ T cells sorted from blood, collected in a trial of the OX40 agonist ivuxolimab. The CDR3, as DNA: TGTGCCAGCAGCGTAGGGACTGGGGAAGGAGAGACCCAGTACTTC. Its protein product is CASSVGTGEGETQYF. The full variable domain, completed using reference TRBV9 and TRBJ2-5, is DSGVTQTPKHLITATGQRVTLRCSPRSGDLSVYWYQQSLDQGLQFLIQYYNGEERAKGNILERFSAQQFPDLHSELNLSSLELGDSALYFCASSVGTGEGETQYFGPGTRLLVL.